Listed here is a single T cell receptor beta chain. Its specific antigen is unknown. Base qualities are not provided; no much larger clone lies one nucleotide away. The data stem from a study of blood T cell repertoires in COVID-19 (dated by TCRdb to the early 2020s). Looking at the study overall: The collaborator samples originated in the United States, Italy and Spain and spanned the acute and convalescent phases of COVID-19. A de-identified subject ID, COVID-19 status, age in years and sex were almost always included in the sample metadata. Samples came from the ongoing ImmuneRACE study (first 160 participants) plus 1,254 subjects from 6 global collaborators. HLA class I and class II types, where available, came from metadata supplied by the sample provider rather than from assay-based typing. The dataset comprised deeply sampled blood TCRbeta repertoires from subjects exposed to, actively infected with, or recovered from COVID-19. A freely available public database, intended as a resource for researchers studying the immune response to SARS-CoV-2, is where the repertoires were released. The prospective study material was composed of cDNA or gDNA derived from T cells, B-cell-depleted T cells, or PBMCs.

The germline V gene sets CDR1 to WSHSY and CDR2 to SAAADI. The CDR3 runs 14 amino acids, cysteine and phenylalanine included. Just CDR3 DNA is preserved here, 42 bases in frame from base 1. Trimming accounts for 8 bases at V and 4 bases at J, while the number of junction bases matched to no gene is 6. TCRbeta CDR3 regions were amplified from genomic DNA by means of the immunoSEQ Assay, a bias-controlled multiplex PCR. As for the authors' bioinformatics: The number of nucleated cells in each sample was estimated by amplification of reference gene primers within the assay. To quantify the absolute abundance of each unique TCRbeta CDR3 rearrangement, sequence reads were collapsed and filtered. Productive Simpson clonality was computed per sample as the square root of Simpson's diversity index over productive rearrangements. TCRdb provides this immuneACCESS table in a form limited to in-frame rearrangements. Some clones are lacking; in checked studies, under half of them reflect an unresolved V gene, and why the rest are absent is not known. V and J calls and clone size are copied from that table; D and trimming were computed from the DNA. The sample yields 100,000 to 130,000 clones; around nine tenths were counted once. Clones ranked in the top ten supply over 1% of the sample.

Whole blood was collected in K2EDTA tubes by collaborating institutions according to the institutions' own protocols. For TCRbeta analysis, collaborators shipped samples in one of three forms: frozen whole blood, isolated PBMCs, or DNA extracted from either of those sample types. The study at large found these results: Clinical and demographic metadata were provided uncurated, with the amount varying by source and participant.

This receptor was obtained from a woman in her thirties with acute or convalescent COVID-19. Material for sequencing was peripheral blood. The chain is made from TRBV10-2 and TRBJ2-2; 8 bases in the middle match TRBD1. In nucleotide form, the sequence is TGCGCCAGCGCGGACAGGGCGGTCACCGGGGAGCTGTTTTTT. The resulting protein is CASADRAVTGELFF.